This T cell receptor beta chain is drawn from a study of blood T cell dynamics during melanoma immunotherapy (dated by TCRdb to 2018 to 2021). Turning to the overall study: Patients with metastatic melanoma were treated with first-line pembrolizumab or nivolumab plus ipilimumab as standard of care in the United Kingdom. The training cohort consisted of consecutive patients, while an additional independent group of patients from the same centre was pooled to form an external validation set. Peripheral T cell receptor repertoires of metastatic melanoma patients were profiled before and after one cycle of checkpoint inhibitor therapy to find early correlates of response.

Reading the label with the study, this specimen's time point is: week 3, after first cycle of checkpoint inhibitor. Blood samples were taken before treatment (T0) and at week 3 (W3), following the first cycle of checkpoint blockade. Except for a couple of patients with rapid clinical progression, response was assessed 12 weeks after the first infusion by RECIST 1.1; disease control meant complete response, partial response or stable disease. Patients were excluded for prior systemic cancer treatment, concomitant immunosuppressant therapy or synchronous other active malignancies. TCR beta was sequenced in both bulk PBMC and plasma cell-free DNA in order to track circulating cells as well as T cell turnover. PBMC were isolated from blood with Lymphoprep and SepMate tubes, followed by red cell lysis. QIAamp DNA Blood Mini kits were used to extract DNA from both PBMC and sorted T cell subsets. General findings and caveats noted by the study authors: Unlike progressors, patients who went on to achieve disease control showed a bifurcated reorganization of the PBMC repertoire at W3, with either increased clonality or increased diversity. The relatively small sample size was acknowledged as potentially limiting generalization of the results. The study was unable to establish whether the T cell clones driving the repertoire changes were melanoma-specific or instead reflected general immune activation.

Every bulk PBMC sample was loaded with the same fixed amount of roughly 400 ng of DNA. The immunoSEQ TCRb Assay kit was used according to manufacturer instructions to amplify TCR beta CDR3 sequences from genomic DNA. The KAPA Library Quantification Kit for Illumina platforms was used to quantify the pooled libraries by qPCR. Pooled libraries were clustered at roughly 0.6-1.2 pM and sequenced on an Illumina NextSeq 500. On the authors' methods: TCR data were analyzed with immunoSEQ ANALYZER and the R LymphoSeq package. A rearrangement efficiency score was calculated as productive divided by the sum of productive and non-productive CDR3 sequences. Within each patient, timepoints were compared pairwise for clonality, measured with the Gini coefficient, and for diversity, measured with the Renyi index at alpha=1. In LymphoSeq, clonal relatedness was computed using an edit distance of 3, and repertoire similarity was computed using the Bhattacharyya coefficient. To classify response, a linear discriminant analysis based on week-3 changes in clonality and diversity was built using the R MASS and caret packages. TCRdb obtained this table from immuneACCESS and retained in-frame rearrangements with V and J assigned. These tables miss some clones; where compared with another copy, unresolved V genes account for less than half of the shortfall, and the remainder is unexplained. For V, J and clone size, that table is used; D and trimming come from the DNA. The sample includes about 19,000 clones, with 87% observed a single time. Of the sample, roughly 7.6% falls within the top ten clones.

As encoded in the germline V gene, CDR1 is SGHDN while CDR2 is FVKESK. Germline trimming: 0 bases from V, 6 bases from J; junction bases outside gene matches: 8. The CDR3 runs 16 amino acids, cysteine and phenylalanine included. CDR3 DNA is the only sequence kept; it has 48 bases, read in frame from the first base. Comment on this clone: Its binding antigen is unknown. No base quality values were provided; no much bigger clone lies one nucleotide off.

This clonotype was sampled from a human donor with melanoma. Rearrangement joined TRBV14 to TRBJ2-1; 7 bases in the junction line up with TRBD2. Material: blood, obtained from a patient treated with checkpoint blockade. The CDR3 region has the sequence CASSQDRSRTSNEQFF. The nucleotide sequence is given as TGTGCCAGCAGCCAAGATCGGTCCAGGACTAGCAATGAGCAGTTCTTC.